What follows is one T cell receptor beta chain and its context. Its antigen is undetermined. The sample belongs to a study of cytomegalovirus exposure and HLA in healthy donors. Study-level points and caveats: Cytomegalovirus status, reportedly, was diagnosed with high specificity and sensitivity by the classifier.

CDR3 size: 12 residues. Germline lookup yields CDR1 SGHRS and CDR2 YFSETQ. V lost 2 bases to trimming and J lost 4 bases, with 7 bases between them. A multiplex PCR was run with 60 Vbeta primers and 13 Jbeta primers. This table comes from immunoSEQ multiplex PCR, and its TCRdb copy is limited to in-frame clones, with some not included. The repertoire consists of some 190,000 clones, with more than 70% occurring once and the leading ten covering 1.3% to 1.5%. The sequenced sample consisted of PBMCs. This sequence originates from a girl aged 5 to 17 in good health and CMV-seropositive. V usage is TRBV5-1 and J usage is TRBJ2-7, with a tentative D call TRBD2 (5 bases). The CDR3, as DNA: TGCGCCAGCAGCTTAGAGGGTTACGAGCAGTACTTC. This encodes CASSLEGYEQYF.